The clone carrying this TCR beta chain was seen a handful of times. Its antigen is not identified. In each case, RNA was isolated and then reverse transcribed into cDNA as the sequencing template. Sequenced by immunoSEQ multiplex PCR; TCRdb stores in-frame clones only, minus some. Here the sample spans fewer than 90,000 clones, roughly 47% being singletons. These data belong to a study of CD8+ T cells in alopecia areata. CDR3 length equals 14 residues. The V end lost 4 bases, the J end lost 5 bases, and 14 bases lay between the germline ends. The germline gives CDR1 SGHTA, CDR2 FQGNSA. Individuals with alopecia areata gave both lesional scalp punch biopsies and peripheral blood for collection. Sorting of PBMCs yielded the CD4+ and CD8+ T cells. Overall study findings and caveats: Sharing of TCRs across patients appeared less clear than in mice, possibly for HLA-related reasons. Lesional scalp, especially alopecia totalis/universalis, showed higher clonality than normal scalp.

This chain connects TRBV7-2 to TRBJ2-5, with D possibly matching TRBD2 (5 bases). The source of this sequence is a human donor with alopecia areata. Source material: NKG2D-high CD8+ T cells sorted from blood. The chain's CDR3 is CASSSLPQRETQYF. CDR3 nucleotide sequence: TGTGCCAGCAGCTCTCTACCCCAGCGGGAGACCCAGTACTTC.